The rows below give T cell receptor beta chains drawn from one sample of a study of T cell responses to AZD1222 COVID-19 vaccine. The protocol was immunoSEQ multiplex PCR, while the TCRdb copy is restricted to in-frame clones and leaves out a portion. The sample lists about 200,000 clones, 93% occurring once. The starting material was peripheral blood, obtained on day 0 of MenACWY control vaccination. The receptor source for this set is an adult in good health. Both conserved end residues are part of each CDR3. A D gene is named only where the DNA matches it firmly.

>NA|TRBJ1-1|TRBV21-1
TGTGCCAGCAGCAAAACTAACCGGGACAGGGTAGTTAGATGGAATATGAACACTGAAGCTTTCTTT
CASSKTNRDRVVRWNMNTEAFF
>TRBD2|TRBJ2-2|TRBV6-6
TGTGCCAGCAGTAGTGGACTAGCGGGGAACGGGGAGCTGTTTTTT
CASSSGLAGNGELFF
>TRBD1|TRBJ1-1|TRBV7-9
TGTGCCAGCAGCCAGGTTCAGGGGGCGAACACTGAAGCTTTCTTT
CASSQVQGANTEAFF
>NA|TRBJ2-5|TRBV2
TGTGCCAGCAGTGATCGGAGCGGCTCTGGGGAGACCCAGTACTTC
CASSDRSGSGETQYF
>NA|TRBJ2-2|TRBV18
TGTGCCAGCTCACCACAGAACACCGGGGAGCTGTTTTTT
CASSPQNTGELFF
>NA|TRBJ2-7|TRBV6-2/TRBV6-3
TGTGCCAGCAGCGCCGACACTTTCTCCTACGAGCAGTACTTC
CASSADTFSYEQYF
>NA|TRBJ2-1|TRBV5-1
TGCGCCAGCAGTTGGCAACCGGTCTCCTACAATGAGCAGTTCTTC
CASSWQPVSYNEQFF
>TRBD1|TRBJ1-1|TRBV7-2
TGTGCCAGCAGCTCAAGGACAGGAACCACTGAAGCTTTCTTT
CASSSRTGTTEAFF
>NA|TRBJ1-1|TRBV2
TGTGCCAGCAGTGAATGGCGTGAAGCTTTCTTT
CASSEWREAFF
>TRBD1|TRBJ2-1|TRBV18
TGTGCCAGCTCACCCAACCGGGACAGAGACTACAATGAGCAGTTCTTC
CASSPNRDRDYNEQFF
>TRBD2|TRBJ2-3|TRBV5-6
TGTGCCAGCAGCTTGGGACTAGCGGAAACAGATACGCAGTATTTT
CASSLGLAETDTQYF
>NA|TRBJ1-3|TRBV7-6
TGTGCCAGCAGCTTGTTATCATCGTTAAACTCTGGAAACACCATATATTTT
CASSLLSSLNSGNTIYF
>TRBD1|TRBJ1-1|TRBV28
TGTGCCAGCACCTCATTTACTCAGGGGGGTGCTTTCTTT
CASTSFTQGGAFF
>TRBD2|TRBJ2-1|TRBV5-1
TGCGCCAGCAGCCTCACCAGCGGGGGCTCGTACAATGAGCAGTTCTTC
CASSLTSGGSYNEQFF
>NA|TRBJ1-2|TRBV6-5
TGTGCCAGCAGGGGGGAACGACCAAACTATGGCTACACCTTC
CASRGERPNYGYTF
>NA|TRBJ2-7|TRBV7-2
TGTGCCAGCAGCCCGAGCCCAGTACCCTCCTACGAGCAGTACTTC
CASSPSPVPSYEQYF
>NA|TRBJ1-1|TRBV7-8
TGTGCCAGCAGCCCCGTCGGGGGTGAGGCTTTCTTT
CASSPVGGEAFF
>TRBD1|TRBJ1-1|TRBV19
TGTGCCAGTAGTATCGTCGCAGGGGGCCGGGCTGAAGCTTTCTTT
CASSIVAGGRAEAFF
>TRBD1|TRBJ1-2|TRBV7-9
TGTGCCAGCAGCCCCGGGACAGGGGGTCCAGGCTACACCTTC
CASSPGTGGPGYTF
>NA|TRBJ2-5|TRBV7-2
NA
CASSFGGGALDF
>TRBD1|TRBJ1-5|TRBV30
TGTGCCTGGAGTCCCAGGGGGCTTCAGCCCCAGCATTTT
CAWSPRGLQPQHF